Below are 16 T cell receptor beta chains sequenced from a single sample in a study of control samples from healthy donors and cancer patients. Method: immunoSEQ multiplex PCR; TCRdb's copy keeps in-frame clones and lacks some. The table has around 200,000 clones, approximately 92% seen once; the top ten hold over 1.3%. The sample was blood. Every receptor here comes from a man aged 18 to 29 in good health.

This rearrangement joins TRBV3-1 (or the pseudogene TRBV3-2) to TRBJ2-4, with 7 positions matching TRBD1. With V trimmed by 0 bases and J by 0 bases, 5 bases remained unmatched. The CDR3 is 17 residues long. The germline V gene has CDR1 LGHDT and CDR2 YNNKEL (reference sequence). CDR3 protein: CASSQDGPGGAKNIQYF. The CDR3 DNA reads as TGTGCCAGCAGCCAAGATGGGCCAGGGGGAGCCAAAAACATTCAGTACTTC.

The chain recombines TRBV30 with TRBJ1-2, with 8 nucleotides matching TRBD1. This CDR3 spans 16 amino acids. V dropped 4 bases and J dropped 2; count of bases not matched to a gene: 12. Germline-derived CDR1 and CDR2 are GTSNPN and SVGIG (reference sequence). CDR3 region: CAWTPLLGQGNYGYTF. The CDR3 region has the DNA TGTGCCTGGACCCCACTCCTCGGACAGGGAAACTATGGCTACACCTTC.

The chain combines TRBV24-1 with TRBJ2-3; the match to TRBD1 covers 7 bases. CDR3 length: 16 residues. Losses at the gene ends were 4 bases for V and 1 base for J; bases not matched to a gene: 7. Germline CDR1 and CDR2: KGHDR and SFDVKD. CDR3 DNA: TGTGCCACCAGTGAAACTCGAGGGGGCGGCACAGATACGCAGTATTTT. It translates to CATSETRGGGTDTQYF.

The V and J genes are TRBV19 and TRBJ2-7, with D possibly matching TRBD1 (5 bases). Trimming took off 6 bases at V and 6 bases at J, with 15 bases between the two ends. CDR1 and CDR2 (germline): LNHDA, SQIVND (reference sequence). This CDR3 is built from 13 residues. The CDR3 spells CASRAGKGIEQYF. The DNA of the CDR3 is TGTGCCAGTAGGGCAGGGAAAGGAATCGAGCAGTACTTC. Using reference TRBV19 and TRBJ2-7 for the parts outside the CDR3, the full variable domain is DGGITQSPKYLFRKEGQNVTLSCEQNLNHDAMYWYRQDPGQGLRLIYYSQIVNDFQKGDIAEGYSVSREKKESFPLTVTSAQKNPTAFYLCASRAGKGIEQYFGPGTRLTVT.

The V call is TRBV19, the J call TRBJ1-3; D is perhaps TRBD1 (5 bases). This CDR3 has 15 amino acids. Germline CDR1 LNHDA, CDR2 SQIVND (reference sequence). V dropped 5 bases and J dropped 2 bases, with 13 bases sitting between them. CDR3 nucleotide sequence: TGTGCCAGTAGTGCCCTTGGCAGGGCTGGAAACACCATATATTTT. It encodes CASSALGRAGNTIYF.

The rearrangement joins TRBV7-9 to TRBJ1-2; D not certain. V lost 5 bases, J lost 4 bases, and 8 bases lay in between. This CDR3 contains 12 residues. Germline lookup yields CDR1 SEHNR and CDR2 FQNEAQ (reference sequence). The CDR3 region has the DNA TGTGCCAGCAGCCCAATAGTCTATGGCTACACCTTC. Amino acid sequence: CASSPIVYGYTF.

The rearrangement uses TRBV5-1 and TRBJ2-2, with 7 bases that match TRBD1. This CDR3 has 14 amino acids. Per the germline V gene, CDR1 is SGHRS and CDR2 is YFSETQ. J was trimmed by 0 bases and V by 6 bases; bases with no gene match: 2. The CDR3 DNA reads TGCGCCAGCACTGGACAGGCGAACACCGGGGAGCTGTTTTTT. Translating it yields CASTGQANTGELFF.

The chain employs TRBV4-2 and TRBJ2-7, with D perhaps matching TRBD2 (6 bases). The germline CDR1 and CDR2 sequences are LGHNA and YNFKEQ. Trimming removed 0 bases at V and 9 bases at J, with 12 bases between. CDR3 size: 13 residues. The CDR3 nucleotides read TGTGCCAGCAGCCAAGACGCGGGACTTACGCAGTACTTC. Amino acids: CASSQDAGLTQYF.

The chain carries TRBV3-1 (or the pseudogene TRBV3-2) and TRBJ1-5; tentative D call: TRBD1 (5 bases). The CDR3 extends over 13 amino acids. CDR1 LGHDT and CDR2 YNNKEL come from the germline V gene (reference sequence). The V end lost 2 bases, the J end lost 8 bases, and 10 bases lay between the germline ends. The CDR3 sequence: CASSQRGGEPQHF. CDR3 DNA: TGTGCCAGCAGCCAAAGGGGAGGGGAGCCCCAGCATTTT.

The chain links TRBV9 to TRBJ2-1; D is unresolved. V was shortened by 4 bases and J by 0 bases, with 11 bases between the two germline ends. The CDR3 is made up of 15 amino acids. In germline, CDR1 is SGDLS, CDR2 YYNGEE. Here the CDR3 DNA reads TGTGCCAGCAGCCTCGACGGAAGCTCCTACAATGAGCAGTTCTTC. Its protein is CASSLDGSSYNEQFF.

The gene calls are TRBV7-9 and TRBJ2-5; 8 bases fit TRBD1. Germline CDR1 reads SEHNR; CDR2 reads FQNEAQ (reference sequence). V lost 3 bases to trimming and J lost 5 bases; unmatched junction nucleotides: 5. The length of the CDR3 is 14 residues. The DNA of the CDR3 is TGTGCCAGCAGCTTCCAGGGGGCTACGGAGACCCAGTACTTC. Amino acids: CASSFQGATETQYF.

This clone was observed once. This chain joins TRBV3-1 (or the pseudogene TRBV3-2) and TRBJ2-2, with 12 bases lining up with TRBD2. The trim removed 0 bases at V and 3 bases at J, leaving 8 bases unmatched. Germline values: CDR1 LGHDT, CDR2 YNNKEL (reference sequence). The CDR3 spans 19 residues. In nucleotides, the CDR3 is TGTGCCAGCAGCCAAGAGTTACCTAGCGGGGGGGCCCACACCGGGGAGCTGTTTTTT. Translating gives CASSQELPSGGAHTGELFF.

The chain joins TRBV19 to TRBJ2-7, with 11 nucleotides matching TRBD1. After removal of 8 bases from V and 5 bases from J, the junction contained 5 bases not matched to a gene. The CDR3 extends over 13 amino acids. Germline values: CDR1 LNHDA, CDR2 SQIVND (reference sequence). Here the CDR3 DNA reads TGTGCCAGTGGACAGGGGGCTAGGAACGAGCAGTACTTC. Its protein is CASGQGARNEQYF.

The V gene is TRBV3-1 (or the pseudogene TRBV3-2), the J gene TRBJ2-5; possibly TRBD1 or TRBD2 for D (5 bases each). Per the germline V gene, CDR1 is LGHDT and CDR2 is YNNKEL (reference sequence). This CDR3 is 12 amino acids long. The V end lost 5 bases, the J end lost 5 bases, and 9 bases lay between the germline ends. This chain's CDR3 is CASSGTEETQYF. For the CDR3, the DNA is TGTGCCAGCAGCGGGACGGAGGAGACCCAGTACTTC.

The V call is TRBV10-1, the J call TRBJ1-2; D possibly corresponds to TRBD1 (5 bases). The V gene's germline CDR1 is WNHNN and CDR2 SYGVQD (reference sequence). The CDR3 sequence is 13 residues long. The V end was cut by 4 bases, the J end by 2 bases, with 8 bases between. The CDR3 DNA sequence: TGCGCCAGCAGTGCGCAGGGCAACTATGGCTACACCTTC. This encodes CASSAQGNYGYTF.

V is TRBV3-1 (or the pseudogene TRBV3-2) and J is TRBJ1-4; possible D gene TRBD1, 5 bases. Germline V lookup: CDR1 LGHDT, CDR2 YNNKEL (reference sequence). V lost 5 bases and J 2 bases, leaving 9 bases between the germline ends. The CDR3 sequence is 14 residues long. The CDR3 reads CASSEWGTNEKLFF. CDR3 sequence (DNA): TGTGCCAGCAGCGAATGGGGGACTAATGAAAAACTGTTTTTT.